These 18 T cell receptor beta chains were all obtained from the same sample, sequenced in a study of blood T cell repertoires in COVID-19 (dated by TCRdb to the early 2020s). Library preparation employed the immunoSEQ multiplex PCR assay. In its TCRdb copy, this immuneACCESS table keeps in-frame sequences only and misses some clones. Where compared with another copy, unresolved V genes explain less than half of these, and the others have no known cause. This sample is represented by around 19,000 clones; under 95% of them were singletons. The ten most abundant clones make up approximately 4% of the sample. Sequencing was performed on peripheral blood. These receptors all stem from a human donor in a cohort sampled during active COVID-19.

This clone was recorded once. The V gene is TRBV7-9, the J gene TRBJ2-7; a weak D match, TRBD1 (5 bases). Looked up from germline, CDR1 is SEHNR and CDR2 is FQNEAQ (reference sequence). This CDR3 has 13 residues. V shed 0 bases and J shed 5 bases, with 8 bases lying between them. Here the CDR3 reads CASSLAGADEQYF. CDR3 nucleotides: TGTGCCAGCAGCTTAGCAGGGGCCGACGAGCAGTACTTC.

V is TRBV6-5 and J is TRBJ2-7; 14 bases line up with TRBD2. V was clipped by 6 bases and J by 2 bases; unmatched bases: 0. The CDR3 length is 14 residues. Germline V gene lookup returns CDR1 MNHEY and CDR2 SVGAGI. Written as DNA, the CDR3 is TGTGCCAGCAGGACTAGCGGGGGGGCCTACGAGCAGTACTTC. Translation gives CASRTSGGAYEQYF.

The CDR3 loop is CASSERQGFTEAFF. The CDR3 DNA reads as TGTGCCAGCAGTGAACGACAGGGTTTCACTGAAGCTTTCTTT. The rearrangement uses TRBV2 and TRBJ1-1, with 7 bases fitting TRBD1. This CDR3 comprises 14 residues. Germline V gene lookup returns CDR1 SNHLY and CDR2 FYNNEI. The J segment lost 4 bases and the V segment lost 2 bases, leaving 4 bases of the junction unmatched.

The J gene is TRBJ1-5, the V gene TRBV7-8; 11 nucleotides line up with TRBD1. The CDR3 is 16 residues long. The V and J ends lost 3 bases and 3 bases, in that order; junction bases with no gene match: 4. The germline V gene encodes CDR1 SGHVS and CDR2 FQNEAQ. The CDR3 region is CASSFGQGAVNQPQHF. The CDR3 region has the DNA TGTGCCAGCAGCTTCGGACAGGGGGCCGTCAATCAGCCCCAGCATTTT.

The J gene is TRBJ2-3, the V gene TRBV2; TRBD1 aligns across 7 bases. The CDR3 contains 14 residues. Germline lookup yields CDR1 SNHLY and CDR2 FYNNEI. With 5 bases clipped from V and 0 bases from J, the junction kept 2 bases outside the gene matches. Here the CDR3 reads CASSSDRSTDTQYF. The CDR3 nucleotides read TGTGCCAGCAGTTCGGACAGGAGCACAGATACGCAGTATTTT.

The rearrangement uses TRBV7-2 and TRBJ1-6, with D tentatively TRBD1 (6 bases). This CDR3 is 19 amino acids long. CDR1 is SGHTA, CDR2 FQGNSA, per germline. Between the trimmed V and J ends, which lost 4 bases and 9 bases, there was a span of 28 bases. CDR3 sequence reads: CASSSPIWTASSRLSPLHF. The CDR3 DNA follows: TGTGCCAGCAGCTCACCGATCTGGACAGCTAGTTCAAGACTTTCACCCCTCCACTTT.

The V call is TRBV5-4, the J call TRBJ1-2, with D possibly being TRBD1 (6 bases). CDR1 is SGHNT, CDR2 YYREEE, per germline (reference sequence). Trimming cost V 5 bases and J 8 bases, with 22 bases left between them. The CDR3 runs to 15 residues. CDR3 loop: CASRQWNRAVTGYTF. Written as DNA, the CDR3 is TGTGCCAGCAGACAATGGAACAGGGCGGTAACAGGCTACACCTTC.

The chain has TRBV30 and TRBJ1-3, with a tentative D call TRBD1 (6 bases). The V gene lost 0 bases and the J gene lost 3 bases, with 15 bases spanning the gap. The CDR3 has 16 amino acids. Germline assignment: CDR1 GTSNPN and CDR2 SVGIG (reference sequence). The CDR3 sequence: CAWSVLGGASGNTIYF. For the CDR3, the DNA is TGTGCCTGGAGTGTATTGGGGGGGGCTAGTGGAAACACCATATATTTT.

This chain connects TRBV7-6 to TRBJ1-6; possibly TRBD1 for D (6 bases). Trimming pared 6 bases from V and 10 bases from J, leaving 13 bases between. CDR1 and CDR2 (germline): SGHVS, FNYEAQ. The CDR3 runs 13 residues. DNA for the CDR3: TGTGCCAGCAGATTACAGGGAGGATCACCCCTCCACTTT. This gives the protein CASRLQGGSPLHF.

The chain has TRBV19 and TRBJ2-7; 10 positions match TRBD1. V was pared by 5 bases and J by 6 bases, with 4 bases of the junction left unmatched. Germline V gene data show CDR1 as LNHDA and CDR2 as SQIVND (reference sequence). The CDR3 is 13 residues long. The CDR3 coding sequence is TGTGCCAGTAGTCTCGGGACAGGGGCCGAGCAGTACGTC. Translation: CASSLGTGAEQYV.

The chain uses TRBV24-1 and TRBJ2-2; D perhaps matches TRBD1 (6 bases). The CDR3 has 16 amino acids. Germline V gene data show CDR1 as KGHDR and CDR2 as SFDVKD. Trimming stripped 3 bases from V and 4 bases from J, with 14 bases between. CDR3 DNA: TGTGCCACCAGTGATAATGGACAGATCCCCACCGGGGAGCTGTTTTTT. It is translated as CATSDNGQIPTGELFF.

This clone turned up a few times. The J gene is TRBJ1-5, the V gene TRBV28; a weak D match, TRBD1 (6 bases). CDR3 size: 14 residues. V was cut by 8 bases and J by 3 bases, with 14 bases left in between. Germline CDR1 MDHEN, CDR2 SYDVKM. The CDR3, as DNA: TGTGCCAGCGCCCACGGGACACCCAATCAGCCCCAGCATTTT. Amino acids: CASAHGTPNQPQHF.

The chain carries TRBV19 and TRBJ2-1; a possible D gene is TRBD2 (6 bases). In germline, CDR1 is LNHDA, CDR2 SQIVND (reference sequence). Trimming took 1 base from V and 10 from J, leaving 17 bases between them. This CDR3 comprises 15 residues. CDR3 loop: CASSIGRAEGREQFF. CDR3 nucleotide sequence: TGTGCCAGTAGTATAGGGCGGGCGGAGGGGAGAGAGCAGTTCTTC.

This chain connects TRBV7-9 to TRBJ2-5, with D possibly TRBD1 on 6 matching bases. V dropped 3 bases and J dropped 4 bases, with 18 bases sitting between them. The CDR3 length is 16 residues. Germline CDR1 SEHNR, CDR2 FQNEAQ (reference sequence). CDR3 DNA sequence: TGTGCCAGCAGCTTGGGGGCAGGGTCGAAGGGAGAGACCCAGTACTTC. This codes for CASSLGAGSKGETQYF.

The chain combines TRBV19 with TRBJ2-2, with a possible D match to TRBD1 (6 bases). Deletions cut 8 bases from V and 4 bases from J, with 14 bases between. Germline CDR1 is LNHDA and CDR2 is SQIVND (reference sequence). CDR3 length: 14 residues. CDR3 protein: CASQAGVGTGELFF. CDR3 sequence (DNA): TGTGCCAGTCAGGCAGGGGTGGGCACCGGGGAGCTGTTTTTT.

The gene calls are TRBV2 and TRBJ2-2, with TRBD2 as a possible D gene (5 bases). Germline CDR1 and CDR2: SNHLY and FYNNEI. The V gene lost 2 bases and the J gene lost 7 bases, with 11 bases spanning the gap. This CDR3 is built from 14 residues. The CDR3 bases are TGTGCCAGCAGTGAACTAGCAGCCCTCGGGGAGCTGTTTTTT. Its translation: CASSELAALGELFF.

The chain has TRBV9 and TRBJ2-1, with a tentative D call TRBD2 (5 bases). V lost 1 base to trimming and J lost 4 bases, with 15 bases between them. CDR3 length: 16 residues. The germline CDR1 and CDR2 sequences are SGDLS and YYNGEE. The DNA of the CDR3 is TGTGCCAGCAGCGTATGGCCGGGGTCAGAATACAATGAGCAGTTCTTC. Protein: CASSVWPGSEYNEQFF.

This sequence joins TRBV5-8 and TRBJ2-2; D possibly corresponds to TRBD1 (5 bases). Deletions cut 0 bases from V and 8 bases from J, with 14 bases between. CDR3 length equals 15 residues. Germline CDR1 is SGHTS and CDR2 is YDEGEE. The CDR3 DNA sequence: TGTGCCAGCAGCTTGGAGCCGGCAGGGTCTGGGGAGCTGTTTTTT. The encoded protein is CASSLEPAGSGELFF. The complete variable domain, with remaining parts taken from reference TRBV5-8 and TRBJ2-2, reads EAGVTQSPTHLIKTRGQQATLRCSPISGHTSVYWYQQALGLGLQFLLWYDEGEERNRGNFPPRFSGRQFPNYSSELNVNALELEDSALYLCASSLEPAGSGELFFGEGSRLTVL.